The next 15 T cell receptor beta chains were all read from a single sample in a study of cytomegalovirus exposure and HLA in healthy donors. 13 Jbeta primers and 60 Vbeta primers were used for the PCR. Generated by immunoSEQ multiplex PCR, the TCRdb table keeps only in-frame clones and is missing some. The data contain around 170,000 clones, less than 90% of them singletons. Sequences were obtained from PBMCs. All receptors derive from a boy aged 2 to 10 in good health and CMV-seronegative.

J is TRBJ2-5 and V is TRBV18; weak D call: TRBD1 (6 bases). V was trimmed by 3 bases and J by 2 bases, leaving 10 bases between them. The CDR3 is 14 amino acids. CDR1 is KGHSH, CDR2 LQKENI, per germline. The CDR3 loop reads CASSPRQAQETQYF. The DNA of the CDR3 is TGTGCCAGCTCACCTAGACAGGCACAAGAGACCCAGTACTTC.

The genes are TRBV10-1 and TRBJ2-7; TRBD2 matches 10 bases. The CDR3 runs to 15 residues. The J segment lost 2 bases and the V segment lost 6 bases, leaving 7 bases of the junction unmatched. Germline values: CDR1 WNHNN, CDR2 SYGVQD (reference sequence). CDR3 sequence reads: CASSEGLAHPYEQYF. The CDR3 nucleotides read TGCGCCAGCAGCGAGGGACTAGCGCACCCCTACGAGCAGTACTTC.

As for this clone: The junction and the germline gene differ at one end; a read error may be behind it. Other DNA sequences from this sample encode an identical CDR3 as well. This chain uses TRBV19 with TRBJ1-5; tentative D call: TRBD1 (5 bases). CDR3 length equals 11 residues. The germline gives CDR1 LNHDA, CDR2 SQIVND (reference sequence). The CDR3 sequence is CADSNNQPQHF. In DNA, the CDR3 is TGTGCCGACAGCAACAATCAGCCTCAGCATTTT.

This clone has a single count. This chain links TRBV18 with TRBJ2-6; D is undetermined. The V gene's germline CDR1 is KGHSH and CDR2 LQKENI. The ends were cut back, 3 bases at V and 0 bases at J, with 6 bases in the middle. The CDR3 sequence is 15 residues long. CDR3 bases: TGTGCCAGCTCACCGGCGGTCTCTGGGGCCAACGTCCTGACTTTC. Translated, it gives CASSPAVSGANVLTF.

This clone was seen only a few times. The chain employs TRBV2 and TRBJ1-1, with TRBD1 identical over 8 bases. Germline loops: CDR1 SNHLY, CDR2 FYNNEI. The J segment lost 5 bases and the V segment lost 7 bases, leaving 9 bases of the junction unmatched. The CDR3 loop spans 14 amino acids. DNA for the CDR3: TGTGCCAGCAAGTCAGGGGGCGGGAAGACTGAAGCTTTCTTT. Amino acid sequence: CASKSGGGKTEAFF.

The V gene is TRBV5-8, the J gene TRBJ1-1; the D gene is possibly TRBD1 (5 bases). Per germline, CDR1 SGHTS and CDR2 YDEGEE. V lost 0 bases and J 5 bases, leaving 8 bases between the germline ends. CDR3 length: 13 amino acids. The CDR3 coding sequence is TGTGCCAGCAGCTTGGAGAAGGGGACTGAAGCTTTCTTT. As protein: CASSLEKGTEAFF.

This chain uses TRBV5-4 with TRBJ2-1, with TRBD2 matching 7 bases. With 3 bases clipped from V and 9 bases from J, the junction kept 15 bases outside the gene matches. From germline, CDR1 is SGHNT and CDR2 YYREEE (reference sequence). CDR3 length: 16 amino acids. The CDR3: CASSSQGGSRLAEQFF. The CDR3 region has the DNA TGTGCCAGCAGCTCCCAGGGCGGGAGCCGTCTGGCTGAGCAGTTCTTC.

The count of this clone is one. The rearrangement uses TRBV28 and TRBJ1-2, with 8 positions matching TRBD1. The CDR3 has 24 amino acids. Germline V gene lookup returns CDR1 MDHEN and CDR2 SYDVKM. Trimming removed 5 bases from V and 2 bases from J; junction bases left unmatched: 34. The CDR3 loop reads CASSPRDRQLWLHYPGTGNYGYTF. The DNA of the CDR3 is TGTGCCAGCAGTCCCCGGGACAGGCAACTATGGCTACACTATCCAGGGACAGGCAACTATGGCTACACCTTC.

Here the CDR3 DNA reads TGCAGCGTTGGACTGCACGGAGGATTATCTGGAAACACCATATATTTT. This encodes CSVGLHGGLSGNTIYF. V is TRBV29-1 and J is TRBJ1-3; no firm D call. V dropped 4 bases and J dropped 1 base, with 17 bases sitting between them. The CDR3 runs to 16 residues. Per the germline V gene, CDR1 is SQVTM and CDR2 is ANQGSEA.

The chain combines TRBV25-1 with TRBJ2-1, with 11 bases identical to TRBD2. V was clipped by 8 bases and J by 4 bases; unmatched bases: 10. The germline CDR1 and CDR2 sequences are MGHDK and SYGVNS. This CDR3 region has 16 residues. The chain's CDR3 is CASGSLSGRAYNEQFF. CDR3 DNA: TGTGCCAGCGGATCCCTTAGCGGGAGGGCTTACAATGAGCAGTTCTTC.

This chain joins TRBV5-4 and TRBJ2-3; no reliable D call. Trimming pared 0 bases from V and 10 bases from J, leaving 9 bases between. CDR1 and CDR2 from the germline V gene are SGHNT and YYREEE (reference sequence). This CDR3 contains 12 residues. The CDR3 nucleotides read TGTGCCAGCAGCTTGGCCGAAGGAGCGCAGTATTTT. This codes for CASSLAEGAQYF.

The chain links TRBV2 to TRBJ1-2; D is perhaps TRBD1 (5 bases). CDR3 length: 13 residues. Germline V gene sequence: CDR1 SNHLY, CDR2 FYNNEI. Trimming pared 8 bases from V and 3 bases from J, leaving 13 bases between. The DNA for the CDR3 is TGTGCCAGCCCCAGCGGGACGGACTATGGCTACACCTTC. This gives the protein CASPSGTDYGYTF.

CDR3 bases: TGCGCCAGCAGCGGACTAGACAGCGGGGAGCTGTTTTTT. Protein: CASSGLDSGELFF. This chain joins TRBV5-1 and TRBJ2-2, with TRBD2 matching 7 bases. The trim removed 4 bases at V and 7 bases at J, leaving 4 bases unmatched. The CDR3 consists of 13 residues. Germline V gene data show CDR1 as SGHRS and CDR2 as YFSETQ. The whole variable domain, remainder taken from reference TRBV5-1 and TRBJ2-2, is KAGVTQTPRYLIKTRGQQVTLSCSPISGHRSVSWYQQTPGQGLQFLFEYFSETQRNKGNFPGRFSGRQFSNSRSEMNVSTLELGDSALYLCASSGLDSGELFFGEGSRLTVL.

The chain combines TRBV19 with TRBJ1-1; TRBD1 matches 8 bases. Germline V gives CDR1 LNHDA, CDR2 SQIVND (reference sequence). The J segment lost 4 bases and the V segment lost 4 bases, leaving 8 bases of the junction unmatched. This CDR3 region has 15 residues. In nucleotides, the CDR3 is TGTGCCAGTAGTACACGACAGGGGCTGGGCACTGAAGCTTTCTTT. The encoded protein is CASSTRQGLGTEAFF. The full variable domain, with the rest looked up from reference TRBV19 and TRBJ1-1, is DGGITQSPKYLFRKEGQNVTLSCEQNLNHDAMYWYRQDPGQGLRLIYYSQIVNDFQKGDIAEGYSVSREKKESFPLTVTSAQKNPTAFYLCASSTRQGLGTEAFFGQGTRLTVV.

CDR3 nucleotide sequence: TGTGCCAGTACCCCGACAGGGGTCTCCTACGAGCAGTACTTC. The encoded protein is CASTPTGVSYEQYF. The J gene is TRBJ2-7, the V gene TRBV19; 8 bases are a match to TRBD1. V gave up 7 bases and J gave up 0 bases; unmatched junction bases: 5. CDR1 and CDR2 (germline): LNHDA, SQIVND (reference sequence). CDR3 length equals 14 residues.